Listed here are 13 T cell receptor beta chains from one sample, sequenced in a study of cytomegalovirus exposure and HLA in healthy donors. The primer mix had 60 Vbeta and 13 Jbeta primers. Generated by immunoSEQ multiplex PCR, the TCRdb table keeps only in-frame clones and is missing some. The data hold 100,000 to 150,000 clones, with more than 75% observed a single time. The sequenced sample was PBMCs. Receptors originate from a woman aged 25 to 39 in good health and CMV-seronegative.

The chain combines TRBV4-1 with TRBJ2-7, with no clear D. The CDR3 runs to 18 residues. Per the germline V gene, CDR1 is MGHRA and CDR2 is YSYEKL. The V end was cut by 4 bases, the J end by 0 bases, with 22 bases between. The chain's CDR3 is CASSPGVLRSYLSYEQYF. DNA of the CDR3: TGCGCCAGCAGCCCTGGAGTCCTACGGAGCTACCTCTCCTACGAGCAGTACTTC.

Comment on this clone: Different DNA sequences within this sample yield the same CDR3. The chain employs TRBV11-2 and TRBJ2-7; D possibly corresponds to TRBD1 (6 bases). CDR3 length: 14 residues. Germline CDR1 SGHAT, CDR2 FQNNGV. V lost 1 base and J 3 bases, leaving 10 bases between the germline ends. For the CDR3, the DNA is TGTGCCAGCAGCTTAGGTGGGGGCAGCTACGAGCAGTACTTC. This translates into CASSLGGGSYEQYF.

V usage is TRBV28 and J usage is TRBJ1-2; TRBD1 aligns across 8 bases. CDR3 length: 16 residues. V shed 6 bases and J 0 bases; nucleotides not matched to a gene: 9. Germline V gene data show CDR1 as MDHEN and CDR2 as SYDVKM. The CDR3 DNA reads TGTGCCAGCAGCCCCCACAGGGGGGATGCTAACTATGGCTACACCTTC. This codes for CASSPHRGDANYGYTF.

This clone is medium-sized by share. The rearrangement links TRBV4-2 to TRBJ2-3, with D tentatively TRBD2 (7 bases). Trimming took off 5 bases at V and 2 bases at J, with 20 bases between the two ends. Germline lookup yields CDR1 LGHNA and CDR2 YNFKEQ. The CDR3 covers 17 residues. This chain's CDR3 is CASSARGGSGPTDTQYF. The CDR3 DNA follows: TGTGCCAGCAGCGCTAGGGGGGGTAGCGGACCCACAGATACGCAGTATTTT.

The chain couples TRBV28 to TRBJ1-2, with 7 bases aligning to TRBD1. Germline CDR1 is MDHEN and CDR2 is SYDVKM. V lost 3 bases, J lost 3 bases, and 10 bases stayed unmatched. The CDR3 length is 16 residues. The CDR3 DNA reads as TGTGCCAGCAGTTTGGGTCGGGCCGGGACAGACTATGGCTACACCTTC. Translation gives CASSLGRAGTDYGYTF.

The V and J genes are TRBV19 and TRBJ2-7; 11 nucleotides align to TRBD1. This CDR3 has 14 residues. Germline V gene data show CDR1 as LNHDA and CDR2 as SQIVND (reference sequence). V was pared by 4 bases and J by 5 bases, with 4 bases of the junction left unmatched. CDR3 amino acids: CASSSWTGGDEQYF. CDR3 coding DNA: TGTGCCAGTAGTAGTTGGACAGGGGGCGACGAGCAGTACTTC.

The rearrangement links TRBV11-2 to TRBJ2-7; possibly TRBD1 for D (5 bases). Trimming removed 8 bases at V and 5 bases at J, with 10 bases between. Germline V gene sequence: CDR1 SGHAT, CDR2 FQNNGV. The CDR3 is 11 residues long. This CDR3 is CASQGYHEQYF. CDR3 nucleotide sequence: TGTGCCAGCCAGGGTTACCACGAGCAGTACTTC.

This clone was seen a single time. This chain joins TRBV28 and TRBJ1-2, with D possibly TRBD1 on 5 matching bases. CDR1 MDHEN and CDR2 SYDVKM come from the germline V gene. This CDR3 is 12 amino acids long. V was clipped by 6 bases and J by 7 bases, with 12 bases between them. CDR3 in amino acids: CASRQAVRGYTF. DNA of the CDR3: TGTGCCAGCAGACAGGCGGTTCGTGGCTACACCTTC.

This clone was seen more than once but under ten times. V is TRBV27 and J is TRBJ2-1; 7 bases map to TRBD2. Germline values: CDR1 MNHEY, CDR2 SMNVEV (reference sequence). This CDR3 spans 17 amino acids. V lost 5 bases, J lost 4 bases, and 14 bases stayed unmatched. In nucleotides, the CDR3 is TGTGCCAGCAGTCCAATTTTAGCGGGTGGCAGATACAATGAGCAGTTCTTC. This encodes CASSPILAGGRYNEQFF.

This chain uses TRBV7-3 with TRBJ2-1; unclear D gene. V lost 5 bases to trimming and J lost 2 bases, with 13 bases between them. CDR1 is SGHTA, CDR2 FQGTGA, per germline. The CDR3 has 15 residues. The CDR3 reads CASSLFSTTYNEQFF. The CDR3 DNA sequence: TGTGCCAGCAGCCTCTTTAGCACCACCTACAATGAGCAGTTCTTC.

V is TRBV5-8 and J is TRBJ1-6, with 8 bases identical to TRBD1. The CDR3 contains 12 residues. CDR1 is SGHTS and CDR2 is YDEGEE in the germline V gene. V lost 9 bases and J lost 7; bases outside the gene matches: 3. The CDR3 protein is CATWTGNSPLHF. In nucleotides, the CDR3 is TGTGCCACCTGGACAGGGAATTCACCCCTCCACTTT.

In the case of this clone: In the same sample, other DNA sequences code for this CDR3. The rearrangement uses TRBV28 and TRBJ1-2; 8 positions match TRBD1. CDR1 and CDR2 from the germline V gene are MDHEN and SYDVKM. The CDR3 totals 14 residues. The J segment lost 7 bases and the V segment lost 3 bases, leaving 7 bases of the junction unmatched. DNA for the CDR3: TGTGCCAGCAGTTTCTCGCAGGGGGCGGGTGGCTACACCTTC. This encodes CASSFSQGAGGYTF.

The V gene is TRBV2, the J gene TRBJ2-6; D ambiguous. The germline V gene encodes CDR1 SNHLY and CDR2 FYNNEI. The CDR3 runs 13 residues. The V end lost 8 bases, the J end lost 2 bases, and 7 bases lay between the germline ends. The CDR3 DNA reads TGTGCCAGCGTTAATACTGGGGCCAACGTCCTGACTTTC. Its translation: CASVNTGANVLTF.